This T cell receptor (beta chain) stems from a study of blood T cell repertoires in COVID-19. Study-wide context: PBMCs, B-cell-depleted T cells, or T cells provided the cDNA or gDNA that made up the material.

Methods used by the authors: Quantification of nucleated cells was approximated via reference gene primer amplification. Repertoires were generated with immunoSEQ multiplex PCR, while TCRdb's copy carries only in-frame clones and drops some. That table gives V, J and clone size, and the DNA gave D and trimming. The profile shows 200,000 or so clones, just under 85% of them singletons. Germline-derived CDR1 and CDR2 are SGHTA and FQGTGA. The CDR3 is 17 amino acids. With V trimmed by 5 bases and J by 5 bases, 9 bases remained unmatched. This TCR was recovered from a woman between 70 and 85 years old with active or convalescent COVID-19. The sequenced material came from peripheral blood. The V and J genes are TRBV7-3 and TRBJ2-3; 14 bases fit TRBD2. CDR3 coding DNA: TGTGCCAGCAGCCCCTCCCCGGGACTAGCGGGAGTAGATACGCAGTATTTT. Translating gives CASSPSPGLAGVDTQYF.